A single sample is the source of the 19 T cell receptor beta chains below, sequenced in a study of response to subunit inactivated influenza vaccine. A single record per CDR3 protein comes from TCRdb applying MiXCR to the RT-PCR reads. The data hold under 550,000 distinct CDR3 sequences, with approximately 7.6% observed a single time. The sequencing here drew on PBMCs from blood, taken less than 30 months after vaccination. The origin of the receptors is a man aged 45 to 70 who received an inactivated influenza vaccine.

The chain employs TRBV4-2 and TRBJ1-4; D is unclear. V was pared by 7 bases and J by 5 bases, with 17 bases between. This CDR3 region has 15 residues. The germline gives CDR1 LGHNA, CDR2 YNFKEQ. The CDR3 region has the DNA TGTGCCAGCACATCTTCCAATTCCCTGAATGAAAAACTGTTTTTT. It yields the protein CASTSSNSLNEKLFF.

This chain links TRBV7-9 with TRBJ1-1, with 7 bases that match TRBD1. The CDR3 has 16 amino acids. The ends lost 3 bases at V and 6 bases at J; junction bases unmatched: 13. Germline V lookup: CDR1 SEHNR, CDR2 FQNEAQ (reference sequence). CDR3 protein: CASSFQGSGTAPEAFF. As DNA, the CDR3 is TGTGCCAGCAGCTTTCAGGGATCCGGGACAGCGCCTGAAGCTTTCTTT.

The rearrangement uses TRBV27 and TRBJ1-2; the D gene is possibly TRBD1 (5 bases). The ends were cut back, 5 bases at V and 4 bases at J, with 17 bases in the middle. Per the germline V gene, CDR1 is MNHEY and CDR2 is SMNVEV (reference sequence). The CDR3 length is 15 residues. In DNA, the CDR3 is TGTGCCAGCAGTCAGTCCAGGGTGTTAACCTATGGCTACACCTTC. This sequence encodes CASSQSRVLTYGYTF.

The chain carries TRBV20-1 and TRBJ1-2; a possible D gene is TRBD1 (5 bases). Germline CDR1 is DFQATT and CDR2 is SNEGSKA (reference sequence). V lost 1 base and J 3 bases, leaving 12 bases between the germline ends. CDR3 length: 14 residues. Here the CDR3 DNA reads TGCAGTGCTAGAGCATGGGGGTCCGACTATGGCTACACCTTC. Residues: CSARAWGSDYGYTF.

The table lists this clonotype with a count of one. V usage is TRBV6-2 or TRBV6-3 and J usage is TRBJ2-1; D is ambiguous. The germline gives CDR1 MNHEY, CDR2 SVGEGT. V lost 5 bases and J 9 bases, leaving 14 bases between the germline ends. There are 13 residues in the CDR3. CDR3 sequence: CASSKPPYGEQFF. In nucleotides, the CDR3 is TGTGCCAGCAGTAAGCCTCCTTACGGTGAGCAGTTCTTC.

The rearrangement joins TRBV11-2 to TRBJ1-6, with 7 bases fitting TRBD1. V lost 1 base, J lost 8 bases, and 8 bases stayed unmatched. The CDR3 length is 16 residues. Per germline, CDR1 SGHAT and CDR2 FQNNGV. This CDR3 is CASSLVGGTAYSPLHF. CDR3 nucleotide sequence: TGTGCCAGCAGCTTAGTAGGAGGGACAGCTTATTCACCCCTCCACTTT.

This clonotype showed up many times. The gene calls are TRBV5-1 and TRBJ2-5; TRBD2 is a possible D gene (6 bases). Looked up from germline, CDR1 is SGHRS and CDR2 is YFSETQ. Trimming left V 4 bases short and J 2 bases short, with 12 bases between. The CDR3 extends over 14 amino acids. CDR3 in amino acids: CASSTGTAQETQYF. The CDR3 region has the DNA TGCGCCAGCAGCACTGGGACTGCTCAAGAGACCCAGTACTTC.

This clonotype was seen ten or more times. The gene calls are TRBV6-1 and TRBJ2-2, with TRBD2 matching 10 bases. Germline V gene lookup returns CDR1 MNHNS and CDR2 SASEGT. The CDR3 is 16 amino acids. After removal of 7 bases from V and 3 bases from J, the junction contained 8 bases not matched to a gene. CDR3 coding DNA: TGTGCCAGCAAGAACGGAGGACTAGCGGACACCGGGGAGCTGTTTTTT. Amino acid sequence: CASKNGGLADTGELFF.

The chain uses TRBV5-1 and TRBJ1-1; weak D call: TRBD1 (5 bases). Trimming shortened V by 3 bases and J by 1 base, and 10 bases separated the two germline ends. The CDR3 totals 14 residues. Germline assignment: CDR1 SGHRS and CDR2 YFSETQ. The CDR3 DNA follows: TGCGCCAGCAGCTCAGACAGCCGGAACACTGAAGCTTTCTTT. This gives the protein CASSSDSRNTEAFF.

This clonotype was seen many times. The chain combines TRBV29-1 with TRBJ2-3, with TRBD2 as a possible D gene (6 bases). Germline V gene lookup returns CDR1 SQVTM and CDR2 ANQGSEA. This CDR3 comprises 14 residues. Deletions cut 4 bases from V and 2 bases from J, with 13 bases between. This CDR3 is CSVARGTYTDTQYF. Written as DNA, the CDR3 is TGCAGCGTTGCCCGGGGGACGTACACAGATACGCAGTATTTT.

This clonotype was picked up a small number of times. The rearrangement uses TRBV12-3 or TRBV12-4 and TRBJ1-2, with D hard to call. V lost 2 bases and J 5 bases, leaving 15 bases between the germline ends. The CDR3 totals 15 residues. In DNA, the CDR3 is TGTGCCAGCAGTTTAAGTCCAGGAACTGGGTATGGCTACACCTTC. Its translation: CASSLSPGTGYGYTF.

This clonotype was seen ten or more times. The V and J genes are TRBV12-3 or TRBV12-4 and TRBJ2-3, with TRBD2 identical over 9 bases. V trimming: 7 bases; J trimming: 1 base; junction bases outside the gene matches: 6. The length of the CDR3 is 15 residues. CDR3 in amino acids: CASTSTSGGTDTQYF. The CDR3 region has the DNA TGTGCCAGCACCTCGACTAGCGGAGGCACAGATACGCAGTATTTT.

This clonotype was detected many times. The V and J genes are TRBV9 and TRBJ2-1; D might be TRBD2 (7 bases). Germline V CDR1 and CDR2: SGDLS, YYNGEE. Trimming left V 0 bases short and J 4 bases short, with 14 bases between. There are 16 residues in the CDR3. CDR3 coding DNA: TGTGCCAGCAGCGTAGGGGGGGCTAGCGGATACAATGAGCAGTTCTTC. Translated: CASSVGGASGYNEQFF.

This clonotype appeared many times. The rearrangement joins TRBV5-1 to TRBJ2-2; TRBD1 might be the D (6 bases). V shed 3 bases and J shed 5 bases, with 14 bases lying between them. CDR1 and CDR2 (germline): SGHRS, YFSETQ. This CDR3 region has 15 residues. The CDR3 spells CASSSRGPWTGELFF. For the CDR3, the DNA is TGCGCCAGCAGCTCCAGGGGCCCGTGGACCGGGGAGCTGTTTTTT.

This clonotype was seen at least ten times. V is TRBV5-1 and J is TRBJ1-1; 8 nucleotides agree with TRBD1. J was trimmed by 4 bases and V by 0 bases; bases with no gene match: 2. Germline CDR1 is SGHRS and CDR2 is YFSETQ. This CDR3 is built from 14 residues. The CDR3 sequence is CASSLGQGTTEAFF. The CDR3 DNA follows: TGCGCCAGCAGCTTGGGACAGGGGACCACTGAAGCTTTCTTT. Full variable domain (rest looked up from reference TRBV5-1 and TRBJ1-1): KAGVTQTPRYLIKTRGQQVTLSCSPISGHRSVSWYQQTPGQGLQFLFEYFSETQRNKGNFPGRFSGRQFSNSRSEMNVSTLELGDSALYLCASSLGQGTTEAFFGQGTRLTVV.

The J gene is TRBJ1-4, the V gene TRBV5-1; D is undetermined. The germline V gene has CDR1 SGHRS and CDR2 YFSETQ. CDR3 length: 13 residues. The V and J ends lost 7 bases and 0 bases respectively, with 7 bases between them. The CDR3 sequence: CASGEATNEKLFF. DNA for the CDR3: TGCGCCAGCGGGGAAGCAACTAATGAAAAACTGTTTTTT. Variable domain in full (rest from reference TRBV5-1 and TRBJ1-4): KAGVTQTPRYLIKTRGQQVTLSCSPISGHRSVSWYQQTPGQGLQFLFEYFSETQRNKGNFPGRFSGRQFSNSRSEMNVSTLELGDSALYLCASGEATNEKLFFGSGTQLSVL.

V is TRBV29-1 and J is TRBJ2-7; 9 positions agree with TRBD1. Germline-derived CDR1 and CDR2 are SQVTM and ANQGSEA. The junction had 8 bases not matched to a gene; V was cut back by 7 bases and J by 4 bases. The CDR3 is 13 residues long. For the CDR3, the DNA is TGCAGCGCCAGGACAGGGGCCGGTTACGAGCAGTACTTC. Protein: CSARTGAGYEQYF.

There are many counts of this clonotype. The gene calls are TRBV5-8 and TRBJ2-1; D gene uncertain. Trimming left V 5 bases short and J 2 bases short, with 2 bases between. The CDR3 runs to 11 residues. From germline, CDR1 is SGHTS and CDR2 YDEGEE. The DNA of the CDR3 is TGTGCCAGCAGAACCTACAATGAGCAGTTCTTC. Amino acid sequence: CASRTYNEQFF.

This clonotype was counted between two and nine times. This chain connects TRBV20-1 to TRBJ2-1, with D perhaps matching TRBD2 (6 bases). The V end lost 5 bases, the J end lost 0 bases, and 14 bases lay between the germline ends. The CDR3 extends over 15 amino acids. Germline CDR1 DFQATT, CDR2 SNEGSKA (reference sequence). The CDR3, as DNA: TGCAGTGCTGAGATCCCGGAGGGCTCCTACAATGAGCAGTTCTTC. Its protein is CSAEIPEGSYNEQFF.